The following is a T cell receptor beta chain sequence with its context. This entry belongs to a study of blood T cell repertoires in COVID-19. The CDR3 covers 20 residues. Germline CDR1 LGHDT, CDR2 YNNKEL (reference sequence). Trimming took 3 bases from V and 1 from J; bases not matched to a gene: 19. TCRdb keeps only in-frame clones here, not all; method: immunoSEQ multiplex PCR. The profile shows roughly 300,000 clones, approximately 93% of them singletons. The sequence came from a woman aged 25 to 39 with COVID-19, enrolled during active disease. The source material was peripheral blood. The chain combines TRBV3-1 (or the pseudogene TRBV3-2) with TRBJ1-1, with 8 bases lining up with TRBD1. This chain's CDR3 is CASSHRRDRHTFAPNTEAFF. As DNA, the CDR3 is TGTGCCAGCAGCCATCGCCGGGACAGGCATACCTTTGCCCCGAACACTGAAGCTTTCTTT.